This T cell receptor beta chain comes out of a study of shared clonotypes between healthy human individuals. Profiling relied on immunoSEQ multiplex PCR, and the TCRdb table lists in-frame clones only, not all of them. The data contain 2 million to 2.5 million clones, less than 95% of them singletons. CD45RO-negative, CCR7-selected cells formed the naive CD8 fraction, which excluded terminally differentiated effector memory CD45RA+ cells. The sequenced sample was naive CD8+ T cells sorted from blood. The clonotype was recovered from a man younger than 35 in good health.

Written as DNA, the CDR3 is TGTGCCAGCAGCTCCCCCCTCATACTTGAGCGGGAGGGCATCAATGAGCAGTTCTTC. It translates to CASSSPLILEREGINEQFF. The chain joins TRBV7-2 to TRBJ2-1; TRBD2 matches 10 bases. Looked up from germline, CDR1 is SGHTA and CDR2 is FQGNSA. The CDR3 runs to 19 residues. V shed 4 bases and J 6 bases; nucleotides not matched to a gene: 18. The entire variable domain, with the rest obtained from reference TRBV7-2 and TRBJ2-1, is as follows: GAGVSQSPSNKVTEKGKDVELRCDPISGHTALYWYRQSLGQGLEFLIYFQGNSAPDKSGLPSDRFSAERTGGSVSTLTIQRTQQEDSAVYLCASSSPLILEREGINEQFFGPGTRLTVL.